The sequence of this T cell receptor (beta chain) was determined in a study of T cells in Graves' hyperthyroidism and ophthalmopathy. The study's findings and limits: Most expanded thyroid clonotypes above 0.001 also appeared in blood.

This CDR3 spans 13 amino acids. Trimming pared 7 bases from V and 4 bases from J, leaving 13 bases between. Germline V lookup: CDR1 LNHDA, CDR2 SQIVND (reference sequence). With regard to this clonotype: Antigen unknown.

The source material, RNA transcripts, was used to amplify TCR beta CDR3 regions. The primer set for the first-round RT-PCR of the TCR CDR3 was HTBI. TCRdb re-analysed the multiplex PCR reads in MiXCR, keeping a single row per CDR3 protein. Here the sample spans fewer than 500,000 distinct CDR3 sequences, around 15% being singletons. V gene TRBV19 combines with J gene TRBJ1-2, with D possibly TRBD1 on 5 matching bases. Sequencing used blood. The sequence was obtained from a man between 18 and 29 years old with Graves' ophthalmopathy. CDR3 DNA: TGTGCCAGTACCCTAGGGGTGAGCTATGGCTACACCTTC. It codes for CASTLGVSYGYTF.